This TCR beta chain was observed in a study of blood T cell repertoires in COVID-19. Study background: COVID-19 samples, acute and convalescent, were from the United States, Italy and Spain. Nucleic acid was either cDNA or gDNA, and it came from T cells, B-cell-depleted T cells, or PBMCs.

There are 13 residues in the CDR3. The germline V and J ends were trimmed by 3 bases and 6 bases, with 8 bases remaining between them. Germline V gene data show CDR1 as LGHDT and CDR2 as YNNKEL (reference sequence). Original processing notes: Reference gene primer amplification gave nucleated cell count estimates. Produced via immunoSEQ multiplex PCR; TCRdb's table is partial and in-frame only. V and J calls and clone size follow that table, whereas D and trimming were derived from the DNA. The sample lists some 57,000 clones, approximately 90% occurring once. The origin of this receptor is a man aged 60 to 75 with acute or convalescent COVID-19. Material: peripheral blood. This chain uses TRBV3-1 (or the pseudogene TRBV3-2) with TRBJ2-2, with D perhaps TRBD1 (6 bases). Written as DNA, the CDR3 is TGTGCCAGCAGCCAGGGGGCCCCCGGGGAGCTGTTTTTT. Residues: CASSQGAPGELFF.